This TCR beta chain was captured by sequencing in a study of cytomegalovirus exposure and HLA in healthy donors. Broader study findings: Generally TCR sequences proved uncommon, though certain public TCRs appeared in numerous donors. Accurate prediction of most subjects' HLA-A and HLA-B alleles from TCR beta sequences was reported. The study dropped some indistinguishable V segments, TRBV6-2 and TRBV6-3 among them. The authors enumerated 150 to 200 TCR beta chains as linked to cytomegalovirus.

The ends were cut back, 5 bases at V and 7 bases at J, with 21 bases in the middle. From germline, CDR1 is SGHVS and CDR2 FQNEAQ. CDR3 size: 15 residues. This clone is a singleton in its sample. Its antigen remains unidentified. The primer mix had 60 Vbeta and 13 Jbeta primers. This table comes from immunoSEQ multiplex PCR, and its TCRdb copy is limited to in-frame clones, with some not included. The sample contains under 200,000 clones, 65% to 80% of which appear only once. The genes are TRBV7-8 and TRBJ2-7, with D perhaps TRBD2 (5 bases). This clonotype was obtained from a man aged 35 to 55 in good health and CMV-seronegative. Sequenced material: PBMCs. The CDR3 here is CASSQMGIAPGEQYF. As DNA, the CDR3 is TGTGCCAGCAGCCAAATGGGGATAGCGCCCGGAGAGCAGTACTTC.